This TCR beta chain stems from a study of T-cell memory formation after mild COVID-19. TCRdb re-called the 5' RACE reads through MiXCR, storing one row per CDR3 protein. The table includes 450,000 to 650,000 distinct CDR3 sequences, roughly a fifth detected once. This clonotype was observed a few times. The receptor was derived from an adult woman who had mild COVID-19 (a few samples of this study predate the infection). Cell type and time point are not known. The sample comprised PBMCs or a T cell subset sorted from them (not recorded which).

CDR3 DNA: TGTGCCACCAGCGCGAGGGGGGCGAACACCGGGGAGCTGTTTTTT. Translation gives CATSARGANTGELFF. The chain joins TRBV24-1 to TRBJ2-2; tentatively, D is TRBD1 or TRBD2 (6 bases each). CDR3 length equals 15 residues. Germline V CDR1 and CDR2: KGHDR, SFDVKD. The V end was cut by 7 bases, the J end by 0 bases, with 11 bases between.